A single count supports the clone carrying this T cell receptor beta chain. The antigen remains unidentified. The data derive from a study of T cell repertoires and HLA-DP antigens. Across the whole study: In vitro CD4+ alloreactivity was against HeLa-presented HLA-DP. Average DNA input: roughly 230 ng for CD137+CD4+ sorts, approximately 1,200 ng pre-culture. Study results and caveats: A non-physiological HeLa system presented antigen to total CD4+ responders.

Using immunoSEQ multiplex PCR, the repertoire was profiled, and TCRdb retains in-frame clones only, with some absent. The sample holds 90,000 to 130,000 clones, 85% to 95% seen once. V dropped 5 bases and J dropped 4; count of bases not matched to a gene: 5. Germline V gene lookup returns CDR1 SQVTM and CDR2 ANQGSEA. The CDR3 sequence is 13 residues long. Material: CD4+ T cells from PBMCs. The chain joins TRBV29-1 to TRBJ1-5; 7 bases are a match to TRBD1. This clonotype originated in a woman between 18 and 30 years old in good health and CMV-seronegative. The CDR3 is CSVQGQLNQPQHF. The CDR3 nucleotides read TGCAGCGTTCAGGGACAGTTAAATCAGCCCCAGCATTTT.